Presented here are 4 T cell receptor beta chains from one specimen sequenced in a study of T cells in Graves' hyperthyroidism and ophthalmopathy. The investigators amplified TCR beta CDR3 regions from RNA transcripts. The HTBI primer set drove a first-round RT-PCR of the TCR CDR3. TCRdb itself ran the multiplex PCR reads through MiXCR, one entry per CDR3 protein. The data contain 300,000 to 400,000 distinct CDR3 sequences, 14% of them seen just once; the ten biggest clones take up 20% to 25%. The specimen was blood. Every receptor here comes from a woman in her 30s with Graves' hyperthyroidism.

The table lists this clonotype with a few counts. V usage is TRBV18 and J usage is TRBJ2-4, with 8 positions matching TRBD1. Germline V gene sequence: CDR1 KGHSH, CDR2 LQKENI. The ends lost 4 bases at V and 7 bases at J; junction bases unmatched: 0. The CDR3 is 12 amino acids. The CDR3 nucleotides are TGTGCCAGCTCACGGGACAGGAACATTCAGTACTTC. This translates into CASSRDRNIQYF.

The chain uses TRBV6-1 and TRBJ1-5; a weak D match, TRBD1 (5 bases). V lost 6 bases and J lost 2, with 17 bases in between. The germline gives CDR1 MNHNS, CDR2 SASEGT. The CDR3 is 16 amino acids. This CDR3 reads CASSRTAIRGNQPQHF. The CDR3 DNA reads as TGTGCCAGCAGCCGAACCGCGATCAGGGGCAATCAGCCCCAGCATTTT.

The sample holds many counts of this clonotype. The CDR3 DNA reads TGTGCCAGCAGCACCTACAGGGTTCGAGACACCATATATTTT. Protein product: CASSTYRVRDTIYF. This chain connects TRBV28 to TRBJ1-3, with D perhaps matching TRBD1 (6 bases). Trimming removed 6 bases from V and 8 bases from J, with 17 bases in between. This CDR3 has 14 amino acids. Germline CDR1 reads MDHEN; CDR2 reads SYDVKM.

Many counts were recorded for this clonotype. This rearrangement joins TRBV18 to TRBJ1-1, with TRBD1 as a possible D gene (6 bases). V lost 6 bases, J lost 1 base, and 12 bases lay in between. Germline CDR1 reads KGHSH; CDR2 reads LQKENI. CDR3 length equals 14 residues. The CDR3 bases are TGTGCCAGCTCGCCAAGGGGGGGGAACACTGAAGCTTTCTTT. It encodes CASSPRGGNTEAFF.